A single sample is the source of the 14 T cell receptor beta chains below, sequenced in a study of shared clonotypes between healthy human individuals. The assay was immunoSEQ multiplex PCR, and TCRdb's table has in-frame clones only and misses some. The sample has about 680,000 clones, under 95% seen once. Naive CD8 cells were CD45RO-negative, positively selected for CCR7, excluding terminally differentiated effector memory CD45RA+ cells. The sample consisted of naive CD8+ T cells sorted from blood. The receptors shown here come from a man aged 30 to 39 in good health.

This chain uses TRBV5-5 with TRBJ2-5; the D call may be TRBD1 or TRBD2 (5 bases each). The CDR3 extends over 18 amino acids. The germline CDR1 and CDR2 sequences are SGHKS and YYEKEE (reference sequence). Between the trimmed V and J ends, which lost 1 base and 0 bases, there was a span of 19 bases. The DNA of the CDR3 is TGTGCCAGCAGCTTGTCCGGGACCGCGGGTGGGTACCAAGAGACCCAGTACTTC. Translating gives CASSLSGTAGGYQETQYF.

About this clone: In the same sample, other DNA sequences code for this CDR3. This chain links TRBV4-1 with TRBJ2-7, with 9 positions matching TRBD2. The CDR3 has 14 residues. J gave up 1 base and V 5 bases, and 3 bases lay outside the gene matches. Germline-derived CDR1 and CDR2 are MGHRA and YSYEKL. CDR3 loop: CASSLTSGSYEQYF. Written as DNA, the CDR3 is TGCGCCAGCAGCTTGACTAGCGGTTCCTACGAGCAGTACTTC.

In DNA form, the CDR3 reads TGCAGCGCCCTGACAGGCTCCTACGAGCAGTACTTC. Its translation is CSALTGSYEQYF. The rearrangement links TRBV29-1 to TRBJ2-7, with D maybe TRBD1 (6 bases). Germline loops: CDR1 SQVTM, CDR2 ANQGSEA. This CDR3 is built from 12 residues. V was pared by 7 bases and J by 0 bases, with 10 bases between.

This clone was seen only once. The rearrangement joins TRBV6-1 to TRBJ2-6, with D hard to call. The CDR3 sequence is 16 residues long. Germline V gene lookup returns CDR1 MNHNS and CDR2 SASEGT. V gave up 1 base and J gave up 0 bases, with 7 bases separating them. CDR3 sequence (DNA): TGTGCCAGCAGTGAAGGAATTGCCTCTGGGGCCAACGTCCTGACTTTC. It encodes CASSEGIASGANVLTF.

The gene calls are TRBV27 and TRBJ2-1; D gene uncertain. From germline, CDR1 is MNHEY and CDR2 SMNVEV (reference sequence). Between the trimmed V and J ends, which lost 6 bases and 0 bases, there was a span of 9 bases. CDR3 length equals 14 residues. The CDR3 DNA is TGTGCCAGCAGAGAGTCTGGCTCCTACAATGAGCAGTTCTTC. Its translation: CASRESGSYNEQFF.

The gene calls are TRBV2 and TRBJ2-2; 10 bases align to TRBD1. The CDR3 runs 17 residues. V dropped 6 bases and J dropped 4; count of bases not matched to a gene: 11. Germline V gene lookup returns CDR1 SNHLY and CDR2 FYNNEI. This CDR3 is CASSANRDRGSTGELFF. The CDR3 coding sequence is TGTGCCAGCAGCGCTAACCGGGACAGGGGAAGCACCGGGGAGCTGTTTTTT.

V and J are TRBV4-2 and TRBJ2-1, with a possible D match to TRBD1 (5 bases). Germline-derived CDR1 and CDR2 are LGHNA and YNFKEQ. CDR3 size: 14 residues. V was clipped by 1 base and J by 8 bases, with 12 bases between them. The chain's CDR3 is CASSQAQGTHEQFF. The CDR3 DNA reads as TGTGCCAGCAGCCAAGCTCAGGGAACCCATGAGCAGTTCTTC.

The chain is built from TRBV9 and TRBJ2-1, with unresolved D. V gave up 3 bases and J gave up 0 bases, with 10 bases separating them. From germline, CDR1 is SGDLS and CDR2 YYNGEE. The CDR3 contains 15 residues. CDR3 sequence reads: CASSGQGSSYNEQFF. CDR3 coding DNA: TGTGCCAGCAGCGGACAAGGTAGCTCCTACAATGAGCAGTTCTTC. Full variable domain (rest looked up from reference TRBV9 and TRBJ2-1): DSGVTQTPKHLITATGQRVTLRCSPRSGDLSVYWYQQSLDQGLQFLIQYYNGEERAKGNILERFSAQQFPDLHSELNLSSLELGDSALYFCASSGQGSSYNEQFFGPGTRLTVL.

This rearrangement joins TRBV7-3 to TRBJ2-3, with a weak D call TRBD1 (6 bases). Trimming removed 3 bases from V and 4 bases from J, with 11 bases in between. From germline, CDR1 is SGHTA and CDR2 FQGTGA. The CDR3 runs 14 residues. DNA for the CDR3: TGTGCCAGCAGCTTGGTGGGGGCGGCAGATACGCAGTATTTT. Amino acids: CASSLVGAADTQYF.

This clone was observed once. V usage is TRBV10-3 and J usage is TRBJ1-3; the D is unclear. CDR3 size: 13 residues. Deletions cut 8 bases from V and 0 bases from J, with 8 bases between. Germline CDR1 reads ENHRY; CDR2 reads SYGVKD. As DNA, the CDR3 is TGTGCCATCTATAGGAGCTCTGGAAACACCATATATTTT. As protein: CAIYRSSGNTIYF.

This clone was seen a single time. The gene calls are TRBV27 and TRBJ2-1; D assignment may be TRBD1 or TRBD2 (5 bases each). V was cut by 3 bases and J by 10 bases, with 16 bases left in between. Germline V CDR1 and CDR2: MNHEY, SMNVEV (reference sequence). There are 14 residues in the CDR3. The CDR3 loop is CASSLGPGAWEQFF. CDR3 in DNA: TGTGCCAGCAGTTTGGGGCCCGGGGCTTGGGAGCAGTTCTTC.

The rearrangement joins TRBV7-9 to TRBJ1-2; tentative D call: TRBD1 (6 bases). The germline V gene encodes CDR1 SEHNR and CDR2 FQNEAQ (reference sequence). CDR3 size: 14 residues. Trimming removed 5 bases at V and 7 bases at J, with 17 bases between. In DNA, the CDR3 is TGTGCCAGCAGCCCCGGTCCGACAGGTGCTGGCTACACCTTC. Amino acids: CASSPGPTGAGYTF.

Of note for this clone: Other DNA sequences from this sample encode an identical CDR3 as well. The CDR3 spells CASSPLGSYEQYF. CDR3 bases: TGTGCCAGCTCCCCACTAGGGTCCTACGAGCAGTACTTC. The rearrangement joins TRBV27 to TRBJ2-7; tentative D call: TRBD2 (5 bases). The ends were cut back, 8 bases at V and 1 base at J, with 12 bases in the middle. The CDR3 runs 13 residues. Germline V lookup: CDR1 MNHEY, CDR2 SMNVEV (reference sequence).

The rearrangement joins TRBV19 to TRBJ2-2, with TRBD2 identical over 7 bases. Germline CDR1 reads LNHDA; CDR2 reads SQIVND (reference sequence). There are 17 residues in the CDR3. The ends lost 8 bases at V and 1 base at J; junction bases unmatched: 13. Written as DNA, the CDR3 is TGTGCCAGTGGGCCGTTGTCGGCGGGAGTGAACACCGGGGAGCTGTTTTTT. This codes for CASGPLSAGVNTGELFF.